This TCR beta chain was recorded in a study of radiation and T cells in renal cell carcinoma. General observations from the study: In blood, top tumor clones expanded by 2 weeks, shrinking by 4.

This clone has a count of ten or more. The antigen remains undetermined. The time point is: blood 4 weeks post-SBRT, at nephrectomy. Treatment given: 15 Gy SBRT to primary tumor, nephrectomy 4 weeks later. Nephrectomy followed 15 Gy stereotactic body radiation by 4 weeks. Serial blood draws occurred at baseline and 2 and 4 weeks post-SBRT. The tumor was a clear cell renal cell carcinoma. Germline CDR1 MGHRA, CDR2 YSYEKL. Trimming removed 3 bases at V and 0 bases at J, with 9 bases between. The CDR3 has 15 amino acids. The data were produced by immunoSEQ multiplex PCR, yet TCRdb's version contains in-frame clones alone and is incomplete. This table has fewer than 200,000 clones, about 87% appearing once.

This TCR came from a woman aged 45 to 65 with renal cell carcinoma. The genes are TRBV4-1 and TRBJ1-5, with unresolved D. Specimen: blood, collected from a patient whose treatment included radiotherapy and nephrectomy. As DNA, the CDR3 is TGCGCCAGCAGCCAGGGGAGCATTAGCAATCAGCCCCAGCATTTT. Translating gives CASSQGSISNQPQHF.